The clone carrying this T cell receptor (beta chain) appeared a single time. These data originate in a study of blood T cell repertoires in COVID-19. On the study more broadly: T cells, B-cell-depleted T cells, or PBMCs provided the cDNA or gDNA that served as material.

Germline V gene sequence: CDR1 KGHSY, CDR2 FQNENV. Losses at the gene ends were 4 bases for V and 8 bases for J; bases not matched to a gene: 4. This CDR3 contains 14 residues. TCRdb's table, derived via immunoSEQ multiplex PCR, lists solely in-frame clones and lacks some. The sample lists about 80,000 clones; more than 60% were seen once. The chain joins TRBV16 to TRBJ1-5, with 11 bases fitting TRBD1. The material sequenced was peripheral blood. The sequence came from a human donor in a cohort sampled during active COVID-19. The CDR3 region is CASSLDRGHEPQHF. For the CDR3, the DNA is TGTGCCAGCAGCCTGGACAGGGGGCATGAGCCCCAGCATTTT.